The 15 T cell receptor beta chains below all came from one sample that was sequenced in a study of molecular identifiers for immune sequencing clone quantification. TCRdb ran MiXCR on the PCR reads and lists one entry per CDR3 protein. The table has roughly 100,000 distinct CDR3 sequences, around 30% seen once. Source material: naive CD8+ T cells from blood, with Jurkat cell RNA spiked in. Subset: FACS-sorted CD8+CD4-CCR7+CD45RA+ naive T cells. The receptors shown here come from a human donor in good health. Some libraries in this study had Jurkat cell RNA spiked in.

In this sample, this clonotype turned up many times. J is TRBJ1-2 and V is TRBV9; D is unresolved. Germline lookup yields CDR1 SGDLS and CDR2 YYNGEE. The CDR3 totals 13 residues. Trimming removed 6 bases from V and 4 bases from J, with 13 bases in between. As DNA, the CDR3 is TGTGCCAGCACCCCCAAAGGAGGCTATGGCTACACCTTC. It translates to CASTPKGGYGYTF.

The chain joins TRBV24-1 to TRBJ2-5, with D perhaps TRBD1 or TRBD2 (5 bases each). The CDR3 totals 15 residues. V shed 4 bases and J shed 3 bases, with 14 bases lying between them. Germline V gene lookup returns CDR1 KGHDR and CDR2 SFDVKD. The CDR3 DNA sequence: TGTGCCACCAGTGACGACGGGACGCCCAAAGAGACCCAGTACTTC. Protein sequence: CATSDDGTPKETQYF.

This clonotype was counted only a few times. This rearrangement joins TRBV5-4 to TRBJ1-1; D ambiguous. Germline V lookup: CDR1 SGHNT, CDR2 YYREEE (reference sequence). V shed 0 bases and J shed 5 bases, with 5 bases lying between them. This CDR3 is 12 amino acids long. The CDR3 protein is CASSLARTEAFF. The CDR3 region has the DNA TGTGCCAGCAGCTTGGCCAGGACTGAAGCTTTCTTT. Combining the CDR3 with reference TRBV5-4 and TRBJ1-1 gives the whole variable domain ETGVTQSPTHLIKTRGQQVTLRCSSQSGHNTVSWYQQALGQGPQFIFQYYREEENGRGNFPPRFSGLQFPNYSSELNVNALELDDSALYLCASSLARTEAFFGQGTRLTVV.

This clonotype was observed at least ten times. This rearrangement joins TRBV28 to TRBJ2-3; D unclear. The CDR3 sequence is 12 residues long. Germline V gene sequence: CDR1 MDHEN, CDR2 SYDVKM. Between the trimmed V and J ends, which lost 3 bases and 6 bases, there was a span of 7 bases. In DNA, the CDR3 is TGTGCCAGCAGTTTTATCAGGGATACGCAGTATTTT. Its translation: CASSFIRDTQYF.

This clonotype was recorded a few times. This sequence joins TRBV3-1 and TRBJ2-3; D gene uncertain. The CDR3 runs 12 residues. Germline V CDR1 and CDR2: LGHDT, YNNKEL (reference sequence). Trimming took 0 bases from V and 12 from J, leaving 10 bases between them. The CDR3 DNA follows: TGTGCCAGCAGCCAAGAGAGCGCCTCACAGTATTTT. As protein: CASSQESASQYF.

The rearrangement links TRBV6-5 to TRBJ2-5, with 16 bases matching TRBD2. The CDR3 is made up of 17 amino acids. CDR1 is MNHEY, CDR2 SVGAGI, per germline. The trim removed 5 bases at V and 5 bases at J, leaving 8 bases unmatched. The CDR3, as DNA: TGTGCCAGCAGTCCCGGGACTAGCGGGAGGGCCCGGGAGACCCAGTACTTC. Translated, it gives CASSPGTSGRARETQYF.

This clonotype has just a few counts. The V and J genes are TRBV27 and TRBJ2-1, with TRBD1 as a possible D gene (6 bases). V lost 0 bases to trimming and J lost 5 bases, with 8 bases between them. Looked up from germline, CDR1 is MNHEY and CDR2 is SMNVEV (reference sequence). This CDR3 has 14 residues. The CDR3 here is CASSLSDSNNEQFF. The CDR3 bases are TGTGCCAGCAGTTTATCGGACAGTAACAATGAGCAGTTCTTC.

This clonotype has more than one count but fewer than ten. The chain links TRBV6-5 to TRBJ2-7, with a possible D match to TRBD2 (6 bases). V lost 2 bases, J lost 3 bases, and 11 bases lay in between. Germline CDR1 and CDR2: MNHEY and SVGAGI. CDR3 size: 14 residues. CDR3 coding DNA: TGTGCCAGCAGTTACACCGGGGGTTTCTACGAGCAGTACTTC. This translates into CASSYTGGFYEQYF.

This clonotype was seen ten or more times. The chain uses TRBV28 and TRBJ1-1; no clear D gene. V was pared by 8 bases and J by 0 bases, with 7 bases between. There are 12 residues in the CDR3. CDR1 MDHEN and CDR2 SYDVKM come from the germline V gene. The chain's CDR3 is CASRVMNTEAFF. CDR3 sequence (DNA): TGTGCCAGCCGGGTAATGAACACTGAAGCTTTCTTT.

For this clonotype: Being one base from a much bigger clone, this may be a read error. The chain has TRBV28 and TRBJ1-5; D might be TRBD1 (5 bases). The CDR3 is made up of 14 amino acids. CDR1 and CDR2 (germline): MDHEN, SYDVKM. The CDR3 region is CASSLRQGSEPQRF. In DNA, the CDR3 is TGTGCCAGCAGTTTACGGCAGGGTTCGGAGCCCCAGCGTTTT. The whole variable domain, filled in from reference TRBV28 and TRBJ1-5, reads DVKVTQSSRYLVKRTGEKVFLECVQDMDHENMFWYRQDPGLGLRLIYFSYDVKMKEKGDIPEGYSVSREKKERFSLILESASTNQTSMYLCASSLRQGSEPQRFGDGTRLSIL.

With respect to this clonotype: A much larger clone sits a single nucleotide away, making a read error possible. The chain couples TRBV29-1 to TRBJ1-1; D uncertain. The CDR3 runs 11 residues. The germline V gene has CDR1 SQVTM and CDR2 ANQGSEA. Written as DNA, the CDR3 is TGCAGCGGTGAAGAGACCCCAGTCCAGGTCTTT. It specifies CSGEETPVQVF.

As concerns this clonotype: An end of the junction does not agree with germline; a read error may underlie this. The chain employs TRBV6-6 and TRBJ2-7, with D maybe TRBD2 (6 bases). Germline CDR1 and CDR2: MNHNY and SVGAGI (reference sequence). The CDR3 has 15 residues. In DNA, the CDR3 is TGTGCCAGCAGCCTCCCGACTAGACTCTCCTACGAGCTGTACTTC. Its translation is CASSLPTRLSYELYF.

The gene calls are TRBV7-9 and TRBJ2-1; D is unresolved. V lost 5 bases to trimming and J lost 0 bases, with 17 bases between them. Germline V gene lookup returns CDR1 SEHNR and CDR2 FQNEAQ (reference sequence). This CDR3 contains 17 residues. The CDR3 spells CASSPQMTRSSYNEQFF. CDR3 bases: TGTGCCAGCAGCCCGCAGATGACACGGAGCTCCTACAATGAGCAGTTCTTC.

This clonotype came up a few times. The gene calls are TRBV2 and TRBJ2-2; D is unclear. The germline gives CDR1 SNHLY, CDR2 FYNNEI. V gave up 3 bases and J gave up 0 bases, with 11 bases separating them. This CDR3 has 16 amino acids. The CDR3 loop is CASSEPQESNTGELFF. CDR3 DNA: TGTGCCAGCAGTGAGCCCCAGGAATCGAACACCGGGGAGCTGTTTTTT.

V gene TRBV5-1 combines with J gene TRBJ2-7; 7 bases line up with TRBD2. The length of the CDR3 is 17 residues. The J segment lost 6 bases and the V segment lost 3 bases, leaving 18 bases of the junction unmatched. The germline gives CDR1 SGHRS, CDR2 YFSETQ. Written as DNA, the CDR3 is TGCGCCAGCAGCTCATCGGTCTTGCGGGAGCGCGCGTCCGAGCAGTACTTC. Its translation: CASSSSVLRERASEQYF.